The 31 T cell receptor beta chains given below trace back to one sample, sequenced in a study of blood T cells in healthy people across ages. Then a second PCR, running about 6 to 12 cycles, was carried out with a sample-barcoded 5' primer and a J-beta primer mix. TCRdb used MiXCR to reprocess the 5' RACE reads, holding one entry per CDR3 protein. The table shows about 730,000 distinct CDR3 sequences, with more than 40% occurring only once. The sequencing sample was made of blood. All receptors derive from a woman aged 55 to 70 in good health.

CDR3 residues: CASSQVSRGLSYEQYF. As DNA, the CDR3 is TGTGCCAGCAGCCAAGTAAGCAGGGGGCTTTCCTACGAGCAGTACTTC. V is TRBV4-2 and J is TRBJ2-7; 8 bases line up with TRBD1. The CDR3 covers 16 residues. V was pared by 1 base and J by 1 base, with 6 bases of the junction left unmatched. The germline CDR1 and CDR2 sequences are LGHNA and YNFKEQ.

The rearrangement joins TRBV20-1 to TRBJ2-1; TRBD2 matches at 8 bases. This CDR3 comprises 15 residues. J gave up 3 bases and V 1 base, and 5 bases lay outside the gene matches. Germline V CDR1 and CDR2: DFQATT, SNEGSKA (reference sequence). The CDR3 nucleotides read TGCAGTGCTAGAGGACGGGAGGGTCTCTACAATGAGCAGTTCTTC. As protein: CSARGREGLYNEQFF.

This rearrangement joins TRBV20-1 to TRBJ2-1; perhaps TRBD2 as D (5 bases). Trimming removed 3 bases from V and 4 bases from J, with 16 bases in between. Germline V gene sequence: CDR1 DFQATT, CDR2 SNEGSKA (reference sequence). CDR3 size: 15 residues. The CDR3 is CSASESSRNYNEQFF. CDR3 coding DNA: TGCAGTGCTAGTGAGTCTAGCCGGAATTACAATGAGCAGTTCTTC.

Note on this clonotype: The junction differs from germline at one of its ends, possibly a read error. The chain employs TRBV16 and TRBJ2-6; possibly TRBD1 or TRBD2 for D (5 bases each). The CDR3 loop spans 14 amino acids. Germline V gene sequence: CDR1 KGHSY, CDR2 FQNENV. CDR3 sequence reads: CASGQSRSGRALTF. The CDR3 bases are TGTGCCAGCGGCCAATCTCGGTCGGGGCGCGCCCTGACTTTC.

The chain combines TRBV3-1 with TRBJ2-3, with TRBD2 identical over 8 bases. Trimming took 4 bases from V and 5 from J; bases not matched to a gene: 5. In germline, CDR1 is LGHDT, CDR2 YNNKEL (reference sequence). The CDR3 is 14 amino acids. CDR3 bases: TGTGCCAGCAGCCTCGGACTAGCAAAAGATACGCAGTATTTT. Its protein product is CASSLGLAKDTQYF.

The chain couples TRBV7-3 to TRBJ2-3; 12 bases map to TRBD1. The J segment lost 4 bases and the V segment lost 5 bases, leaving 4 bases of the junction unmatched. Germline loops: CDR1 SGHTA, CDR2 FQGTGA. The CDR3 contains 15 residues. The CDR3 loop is CASSAGQGAPDTQYF. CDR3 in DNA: TGTGCCAGCAGCGCGGGACAGGGGGCCCCAGATACGCAGTATTTT.

CDR3 in DNA: TGCAGCGTTGAAGGAGGGTCCTCTGGTAGCGGGGACCTATCCTACAATGAGCAGTTCTTC. It specifies CSVEGGSSGSGDLSYNEQFF. This sequence joins TRBV29-1 and TRBJ2-1; 8 bases map to TRBD2. Germline CDR1 is SQVTM and CDR2 is ANQGSEA. The CDR3 has 20 residues. V was clipped by 1 base and J by 1 base; unmatched bases: 18.

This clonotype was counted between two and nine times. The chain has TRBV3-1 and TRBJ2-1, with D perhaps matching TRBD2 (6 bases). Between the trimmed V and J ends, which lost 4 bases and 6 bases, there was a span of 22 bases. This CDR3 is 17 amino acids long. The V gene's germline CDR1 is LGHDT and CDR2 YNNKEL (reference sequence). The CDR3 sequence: CASSPNYLAEGSNEQFF. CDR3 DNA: TGTGCCAGCAGCCCCAACTATTTAGCGGAGGGATCCAATGAGCAGTTCTTC.

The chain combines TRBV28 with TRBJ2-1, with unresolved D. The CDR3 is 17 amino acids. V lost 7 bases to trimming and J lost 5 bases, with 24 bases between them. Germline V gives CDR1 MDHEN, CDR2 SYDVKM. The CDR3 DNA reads TGTGCCAGCACACCATCTTTTGCGGAAGTGGCCCACAATGAGCAGTTCTTC. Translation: CASTPSFAEVAHNEQFF. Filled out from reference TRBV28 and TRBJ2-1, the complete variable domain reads DVKVTQSSRYLVKRTGEKVFLECVQDMDHENMFWYRQDPGLGLRLIYFSYDVKMKEKGDIPEGYSVSREKKERFSLILESASTNQTSMYLCASTPSFAEVAHNEQFFGPGTRLTVL.

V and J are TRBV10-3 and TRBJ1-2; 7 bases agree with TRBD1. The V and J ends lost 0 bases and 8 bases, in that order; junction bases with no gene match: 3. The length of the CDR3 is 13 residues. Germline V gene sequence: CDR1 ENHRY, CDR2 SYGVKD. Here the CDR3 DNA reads TGTGCCATCAGTGAGTCCACAGGGGTAGGCTACACCTTC. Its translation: CAISESTGVGYTF.

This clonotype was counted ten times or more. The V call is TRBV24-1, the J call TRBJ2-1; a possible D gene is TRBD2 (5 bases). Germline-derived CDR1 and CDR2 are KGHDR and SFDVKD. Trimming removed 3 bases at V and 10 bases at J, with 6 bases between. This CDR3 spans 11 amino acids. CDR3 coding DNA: TGTGCCACCAGTGATCAGCGGGAGCAGTTCTTC. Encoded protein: CATSDQREQFF.

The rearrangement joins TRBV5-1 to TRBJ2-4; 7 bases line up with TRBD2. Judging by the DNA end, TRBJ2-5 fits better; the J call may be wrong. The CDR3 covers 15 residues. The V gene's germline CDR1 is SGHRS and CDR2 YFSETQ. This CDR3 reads CASSAGTILQETQYF. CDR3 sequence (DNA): TGCGCCAGCAGCGCCGGGACTATTTTACAAGAGACCCAGTACTTC.

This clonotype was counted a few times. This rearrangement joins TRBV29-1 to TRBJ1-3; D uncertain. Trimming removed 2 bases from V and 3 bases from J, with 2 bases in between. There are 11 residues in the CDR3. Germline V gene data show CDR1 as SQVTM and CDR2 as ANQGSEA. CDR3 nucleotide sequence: TGCAGCGTTGAATATGGAAACACCATATATTTT. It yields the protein CSVEYGNTIYF.

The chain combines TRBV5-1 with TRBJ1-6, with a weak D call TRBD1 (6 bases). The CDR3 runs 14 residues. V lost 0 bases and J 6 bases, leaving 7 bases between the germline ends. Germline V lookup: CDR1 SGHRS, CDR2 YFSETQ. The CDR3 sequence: CASSLGGANSPLHF. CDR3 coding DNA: TGCGCCAGCAGCTTGGGGGGGGCTAATTCACCCCTCCACTTT.

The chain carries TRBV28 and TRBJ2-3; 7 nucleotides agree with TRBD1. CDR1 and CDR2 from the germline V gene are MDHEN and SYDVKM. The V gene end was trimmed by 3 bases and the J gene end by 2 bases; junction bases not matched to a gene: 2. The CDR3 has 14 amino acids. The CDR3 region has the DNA TGTGCCAGCAGTTTGGGACAGCTCACAGATACGCAGTATTTT. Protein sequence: CASSLGQLTDTQYF.

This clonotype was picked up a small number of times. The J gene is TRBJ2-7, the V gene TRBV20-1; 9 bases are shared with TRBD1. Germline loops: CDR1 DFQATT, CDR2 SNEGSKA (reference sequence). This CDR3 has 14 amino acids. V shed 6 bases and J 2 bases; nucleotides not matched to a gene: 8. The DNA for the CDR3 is TGCAGTGCAGAAGACAGGGGGGGCACCTACGAGCAGTACTTC. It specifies CSAEDRGGTYEQYF.

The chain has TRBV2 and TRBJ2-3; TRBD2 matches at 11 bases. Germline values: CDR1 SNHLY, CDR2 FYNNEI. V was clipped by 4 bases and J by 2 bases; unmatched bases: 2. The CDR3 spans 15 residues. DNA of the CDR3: TGTGCCAGCAGTGCGACTAGCGGGGACACAGATACGCAGTATTTT. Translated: CASSATSGDTDTQYF.

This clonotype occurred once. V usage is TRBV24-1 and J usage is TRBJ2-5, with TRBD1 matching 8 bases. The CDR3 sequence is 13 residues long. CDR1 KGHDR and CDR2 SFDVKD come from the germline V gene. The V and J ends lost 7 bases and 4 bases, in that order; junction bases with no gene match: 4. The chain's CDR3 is CATSRTGTETQYF. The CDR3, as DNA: TGTGCCACCAGCCGGACAGGGACAGAGACCCAGTACTTC.

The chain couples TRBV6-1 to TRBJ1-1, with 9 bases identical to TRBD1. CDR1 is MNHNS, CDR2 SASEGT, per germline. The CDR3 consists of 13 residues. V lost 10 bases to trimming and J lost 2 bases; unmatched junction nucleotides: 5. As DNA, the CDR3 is TGTGCCACTCCGGGACAGGGCAACACTGAAGCTTTCTTT. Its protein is CATPGQGNTEAFF.

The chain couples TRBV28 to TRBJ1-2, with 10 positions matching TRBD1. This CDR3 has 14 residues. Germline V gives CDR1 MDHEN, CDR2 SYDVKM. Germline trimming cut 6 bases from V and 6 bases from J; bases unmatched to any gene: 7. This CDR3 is CASRTGTGVDGYTF. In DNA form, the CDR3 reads TGTGCCAGCAGAACCGGGACAGGGGTGGATGGCTACACCTTC.

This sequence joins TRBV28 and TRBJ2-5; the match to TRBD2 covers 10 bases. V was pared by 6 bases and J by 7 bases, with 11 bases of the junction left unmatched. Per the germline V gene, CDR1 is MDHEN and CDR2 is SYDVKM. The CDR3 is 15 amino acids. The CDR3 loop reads CASRLAGPRVATQYF. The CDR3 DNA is TGTGCCAGCAGACTAGCGGGACCCCGAGTGGCGACCCAGTACTTC.

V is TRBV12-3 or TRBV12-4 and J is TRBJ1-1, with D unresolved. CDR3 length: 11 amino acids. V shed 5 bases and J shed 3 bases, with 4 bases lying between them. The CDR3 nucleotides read TGTGCCAGCAGTGGGTACACTGAAGCTTTCTTT. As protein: CASSGYTEAFF.

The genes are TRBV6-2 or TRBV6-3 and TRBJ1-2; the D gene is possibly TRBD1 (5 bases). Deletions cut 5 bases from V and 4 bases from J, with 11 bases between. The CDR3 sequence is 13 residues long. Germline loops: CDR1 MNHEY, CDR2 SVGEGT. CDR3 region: CASSTTVPYGYTF. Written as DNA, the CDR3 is TGTGCCAGCAGTACGACAGTCCCCTATGGCTACACCTTC.

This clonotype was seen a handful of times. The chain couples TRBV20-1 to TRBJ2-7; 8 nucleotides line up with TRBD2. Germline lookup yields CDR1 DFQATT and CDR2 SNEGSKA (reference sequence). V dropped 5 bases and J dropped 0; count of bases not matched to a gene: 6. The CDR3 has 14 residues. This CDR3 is CSASGGGTSYEQYF. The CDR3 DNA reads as TGCAGTGCTTCCGGGGGGGGCACCTCCTACGAGCAGTACTTC.

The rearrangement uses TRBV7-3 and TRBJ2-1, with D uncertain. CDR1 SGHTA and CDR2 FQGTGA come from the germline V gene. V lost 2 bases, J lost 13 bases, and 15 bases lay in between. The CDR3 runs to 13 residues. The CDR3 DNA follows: TGTGCCAGCAGCTTATTTTCTGCGGAGACCCAGTTCTTC. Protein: CASSLFSAETQFF.

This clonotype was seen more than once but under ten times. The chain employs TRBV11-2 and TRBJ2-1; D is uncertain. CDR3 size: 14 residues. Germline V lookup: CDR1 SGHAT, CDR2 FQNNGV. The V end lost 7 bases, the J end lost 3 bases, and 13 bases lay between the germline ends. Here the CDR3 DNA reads TGTGCCAGCACCTCAGTTAAAGGCTACAATGAGCAGTTCTTC. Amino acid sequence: CASTSVKGYNEQFF.

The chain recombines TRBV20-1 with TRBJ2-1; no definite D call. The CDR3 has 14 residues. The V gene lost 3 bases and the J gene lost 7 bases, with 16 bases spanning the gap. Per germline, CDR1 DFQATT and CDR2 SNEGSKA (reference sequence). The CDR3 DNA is TGCAGTGCTAGTAGAGGTGAGGTGAAGAATGAGCAGTTCTTC. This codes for CSASRGEVKNEQFF.

Here the CDR3 DNA reads TGTGCCAGCAGCTTAGGGGGGGAGGCTAACTATGGCTACACCTTC. Residues: CASSLGGEANYGYTF. This chain joins TRBV7-3 and TRBJ1-2; TRBD1 is a possible D gene (5 bases). CDR3 length: 15 residues. Germline values: CDR1 SGHTA, CDR2 FQGTGA. Trimming removed 2 bases at V and 0 bases at J, with 10 bases between.

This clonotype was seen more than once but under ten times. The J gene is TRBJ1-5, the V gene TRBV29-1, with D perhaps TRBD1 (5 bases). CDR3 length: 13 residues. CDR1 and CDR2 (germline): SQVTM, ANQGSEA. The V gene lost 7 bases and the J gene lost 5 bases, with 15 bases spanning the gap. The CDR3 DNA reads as TGCAGCGCCCAGGGTAGGGCGGATCAGCCCCAGCATTTT. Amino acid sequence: CSAQGRADQPQHF.

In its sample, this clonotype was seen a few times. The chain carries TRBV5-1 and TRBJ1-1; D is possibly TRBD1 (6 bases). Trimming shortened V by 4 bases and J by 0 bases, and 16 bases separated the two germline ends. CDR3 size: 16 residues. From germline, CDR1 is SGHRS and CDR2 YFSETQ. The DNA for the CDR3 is TGCGCCAGCAGCCCGGAGGCAGGGGTCATGAACACTGAAGCTTTCTTT. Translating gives CASSPEAGVMNTEAFF.

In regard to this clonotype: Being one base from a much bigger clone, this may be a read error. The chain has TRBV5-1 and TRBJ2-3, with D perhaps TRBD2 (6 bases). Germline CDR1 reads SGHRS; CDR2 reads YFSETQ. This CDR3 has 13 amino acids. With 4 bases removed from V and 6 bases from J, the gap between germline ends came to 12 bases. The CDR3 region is CASSRDWGDTQYF. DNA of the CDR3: TGCGCCAGCAGCCGGGACTGGGGGGATACGCAGTATTTT. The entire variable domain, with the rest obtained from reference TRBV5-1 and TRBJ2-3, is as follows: KAGVTQTPRYLIKTRGQQVTLSCSPISGHRSVSWYQQTPGQGLQFLFEYFSETQRNKGNFPGRFSGRQFSNSRSEMNVSTLELGDSALYLCASSRDWGDTQYFGPGTRLTVL.